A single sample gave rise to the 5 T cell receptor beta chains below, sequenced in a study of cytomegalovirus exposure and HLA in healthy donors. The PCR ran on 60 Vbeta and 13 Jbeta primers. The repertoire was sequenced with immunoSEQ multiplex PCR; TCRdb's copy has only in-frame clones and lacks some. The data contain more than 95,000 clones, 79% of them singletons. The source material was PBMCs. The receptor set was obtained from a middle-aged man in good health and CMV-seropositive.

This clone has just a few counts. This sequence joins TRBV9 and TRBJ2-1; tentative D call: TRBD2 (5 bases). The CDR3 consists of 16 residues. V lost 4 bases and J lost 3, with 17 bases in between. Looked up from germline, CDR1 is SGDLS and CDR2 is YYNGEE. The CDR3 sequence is CASSLGLPPLYNEQFF. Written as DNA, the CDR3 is TGTGCCAGCAGCTTAGGACTTCCCCCCCTCTACAATGAGCAGTTCTTC.

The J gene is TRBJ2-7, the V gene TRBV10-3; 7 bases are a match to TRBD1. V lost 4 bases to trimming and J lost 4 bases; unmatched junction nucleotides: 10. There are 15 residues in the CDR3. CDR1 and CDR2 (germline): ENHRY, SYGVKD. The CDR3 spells CAISVGQGGQYEQYF. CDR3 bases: TGTGCCATCAGTGTGGGTCAAGGGGGCCAGTACGAGCAGTACTTC.

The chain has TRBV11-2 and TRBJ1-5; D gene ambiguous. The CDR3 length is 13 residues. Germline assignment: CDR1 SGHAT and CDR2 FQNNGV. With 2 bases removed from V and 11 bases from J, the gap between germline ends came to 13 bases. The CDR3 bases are TGTGCCAGCAGCTTAACCCTAGAAAGTGCCCAGCATTTT. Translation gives CASSLTLESAQHF.

The CDR3 is CASSDRVVGTEAFF. The CDR3 DNA is TGTGCCAGCAGTGACAGGGTGGTTGGCACTGAAGCTTTCTTT. The rearrangement joins TRBV2 to TRBJ1-1, with D perhaps matching TRBD1 (5 bases). Germline values: CDR1 SNHLY, CDR2 FYNNEI. The CDR3 length is 14 residues. V lost 3 bases and J 4 bases, leaving 12 bases between the germline ends.

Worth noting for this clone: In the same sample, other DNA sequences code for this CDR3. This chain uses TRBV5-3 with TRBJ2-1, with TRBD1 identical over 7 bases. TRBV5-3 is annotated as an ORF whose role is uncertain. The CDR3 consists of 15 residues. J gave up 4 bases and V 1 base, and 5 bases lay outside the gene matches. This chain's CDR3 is CARSLRQGRYNEQFF. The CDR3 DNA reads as TGTGCCAGAAGCTTGAGACAGGGTAGGTACAATGAGCAGTTCTTC.